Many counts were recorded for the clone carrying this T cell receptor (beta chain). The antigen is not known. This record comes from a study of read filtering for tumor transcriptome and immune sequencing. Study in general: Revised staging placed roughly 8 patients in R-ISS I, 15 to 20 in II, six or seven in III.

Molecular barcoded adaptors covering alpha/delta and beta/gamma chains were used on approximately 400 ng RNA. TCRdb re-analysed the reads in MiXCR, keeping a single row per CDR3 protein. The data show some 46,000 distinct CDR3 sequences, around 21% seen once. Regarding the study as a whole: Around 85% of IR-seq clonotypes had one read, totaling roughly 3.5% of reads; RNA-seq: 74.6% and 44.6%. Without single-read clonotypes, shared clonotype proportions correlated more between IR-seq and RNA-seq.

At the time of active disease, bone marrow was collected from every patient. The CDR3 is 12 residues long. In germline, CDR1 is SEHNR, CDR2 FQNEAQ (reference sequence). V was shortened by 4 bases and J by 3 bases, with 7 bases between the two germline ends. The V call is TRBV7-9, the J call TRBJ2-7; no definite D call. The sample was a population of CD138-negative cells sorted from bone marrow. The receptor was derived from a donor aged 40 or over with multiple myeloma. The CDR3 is CASSSSFYEQYF. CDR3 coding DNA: TGTGCCAGCAGCTCATCATTCTACGAGCAGTACTTC.